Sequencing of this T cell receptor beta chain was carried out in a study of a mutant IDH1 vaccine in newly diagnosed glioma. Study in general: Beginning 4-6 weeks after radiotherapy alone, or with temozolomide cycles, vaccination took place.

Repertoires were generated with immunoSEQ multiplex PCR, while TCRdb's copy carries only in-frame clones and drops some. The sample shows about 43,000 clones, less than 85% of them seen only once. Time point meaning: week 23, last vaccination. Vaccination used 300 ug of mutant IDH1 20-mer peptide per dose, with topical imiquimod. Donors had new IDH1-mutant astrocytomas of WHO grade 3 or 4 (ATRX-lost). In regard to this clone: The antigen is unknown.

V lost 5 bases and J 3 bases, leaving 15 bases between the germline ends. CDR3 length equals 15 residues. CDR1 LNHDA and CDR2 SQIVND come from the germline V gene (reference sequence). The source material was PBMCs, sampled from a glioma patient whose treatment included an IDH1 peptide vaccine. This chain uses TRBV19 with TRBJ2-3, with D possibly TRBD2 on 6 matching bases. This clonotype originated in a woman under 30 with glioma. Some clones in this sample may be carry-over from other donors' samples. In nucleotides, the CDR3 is TGTGCCAGTAGTGCCTTAGGAGGAGGGACAGATACGCAGTATTTT. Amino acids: CASSALGGGTDTQYF.